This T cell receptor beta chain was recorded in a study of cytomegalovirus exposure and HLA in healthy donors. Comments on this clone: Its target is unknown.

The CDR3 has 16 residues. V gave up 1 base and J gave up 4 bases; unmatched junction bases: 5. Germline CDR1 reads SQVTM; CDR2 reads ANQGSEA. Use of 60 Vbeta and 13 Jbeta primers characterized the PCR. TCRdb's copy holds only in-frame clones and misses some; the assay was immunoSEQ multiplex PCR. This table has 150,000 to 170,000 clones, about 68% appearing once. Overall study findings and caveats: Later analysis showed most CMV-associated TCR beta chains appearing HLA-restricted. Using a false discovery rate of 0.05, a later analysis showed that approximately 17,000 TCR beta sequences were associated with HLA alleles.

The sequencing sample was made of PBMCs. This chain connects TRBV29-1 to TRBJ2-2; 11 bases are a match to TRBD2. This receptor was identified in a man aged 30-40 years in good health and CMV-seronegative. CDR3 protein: CSVEVAGGLCTGELFF. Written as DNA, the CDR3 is TGCAGCGTTGAAGTAGCGGGGGGGCTTTGCACCGGGGAGCTGTTTTTT.